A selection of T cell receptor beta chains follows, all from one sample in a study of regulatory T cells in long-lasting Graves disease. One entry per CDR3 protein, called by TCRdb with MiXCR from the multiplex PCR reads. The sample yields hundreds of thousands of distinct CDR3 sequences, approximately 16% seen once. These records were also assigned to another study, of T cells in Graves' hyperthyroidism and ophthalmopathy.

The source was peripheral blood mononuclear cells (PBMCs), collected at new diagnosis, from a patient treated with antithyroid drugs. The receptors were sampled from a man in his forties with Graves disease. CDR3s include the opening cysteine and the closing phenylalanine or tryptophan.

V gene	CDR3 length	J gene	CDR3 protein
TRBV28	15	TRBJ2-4	CASSSGGYNESIQYF
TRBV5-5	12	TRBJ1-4	CASSLADEKLFF
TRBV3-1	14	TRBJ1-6	CASSQGRVRAPLHF
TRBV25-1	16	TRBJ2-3	CASSEPRQNSTDTQYF
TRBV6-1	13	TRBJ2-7	CASMQGASYEQYF
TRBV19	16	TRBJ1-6	CASWDRGSGNNSPLHF
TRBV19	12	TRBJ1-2	CASGVRNYGYTF
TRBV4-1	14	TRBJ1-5	CASSQPVSNQPQHF
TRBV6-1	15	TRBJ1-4	CASRKPGTGNEKLFF
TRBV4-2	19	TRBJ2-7	CASSQEWGRGRDNLGEQYF
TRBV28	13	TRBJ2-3	CASSDLYTDTQYF
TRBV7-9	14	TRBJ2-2	CASSFSMGAGELFF
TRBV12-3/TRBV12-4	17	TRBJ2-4	CASSFGSGLLAKNIQYF
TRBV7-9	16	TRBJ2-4	CASSQRGTGVINIQYF
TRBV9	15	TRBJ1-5	CASSPGGHSNQPQHF
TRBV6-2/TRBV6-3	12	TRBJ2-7	CASSYDPYEQYF
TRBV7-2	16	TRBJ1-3	CASTSGGANSGNTIYF
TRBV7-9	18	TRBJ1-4	CASSLAVGAGIPNEKLFF
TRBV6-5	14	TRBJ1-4	CASSYWGINEKLFF
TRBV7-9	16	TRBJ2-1	CASSLAGQGVLDEQFF
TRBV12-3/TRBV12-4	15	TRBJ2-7	CASSPGTSGASEQYF
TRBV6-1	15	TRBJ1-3	CASSEQGATGNTIYF
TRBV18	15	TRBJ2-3	CASPPTGGSTDTQYF
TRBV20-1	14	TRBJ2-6	CSARRTAGANVLTF
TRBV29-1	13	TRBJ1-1	CSVELGGFTEAFF
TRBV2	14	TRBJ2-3	CASSDGGDADTQYF
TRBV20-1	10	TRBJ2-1	CSASKLAQFF
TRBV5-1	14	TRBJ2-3	CASSIGQPTDTQYF
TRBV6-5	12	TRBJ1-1	CASSYLPGEAFF
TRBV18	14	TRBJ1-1	CASSPLGAGTEAFF
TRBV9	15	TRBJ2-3	CASSVVDKHTDTQYF
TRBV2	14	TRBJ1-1	CASSGKRRYTEAFF
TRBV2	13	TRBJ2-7	CASSNRDRVKLYF
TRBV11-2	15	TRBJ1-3	CASSTSGLPGNTIYF
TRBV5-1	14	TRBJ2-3	CASSLDSGEDTQYF
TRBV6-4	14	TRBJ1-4	CASSYRQGGGKLFF
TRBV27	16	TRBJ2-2	CASGFSGGAYTGELFF
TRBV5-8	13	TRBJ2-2	CASSYRGAGELFF
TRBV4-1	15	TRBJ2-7	CASSHPSGEAYEQYF
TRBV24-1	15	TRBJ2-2	CATSDLEGNTGELFF
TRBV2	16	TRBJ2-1	CASSSDRGRPYNEQFF